What follows is one TCR beta chain and its context. Its specificity is unknown. These data come from a study of post-analysis software for immune sequencing data. This CDR3 is built from 11 residues. CDR1 and CDR2 from the germline V gene are GTSNPN and SVGIG (reference sequence). Deletions cut 4 bases from V and 1 base from J, with 4 bases between. The study, taken as a whole, reports: There were five or six TRBV segments more frequent in patients than controls, and TRBV5-6, TRBV5-1 and TRBV20-1 were among them.

Tagging with unique molecular identifiers was a feature of the TCR beta cDNA libraries. TCRdb re-derived calls from the PCR reads in MiXCR, one entry per CDR3 protein. The sample carries some 800,000 distinct CDR3 sequences, around 42% recorded once. Sequences were obtained from blood. This chain links TRBV30 with TRBJ1-1; D is uncertain. The source of this sequence is a girl aged 10 to 17 with multiple sclerosis. In DNA form, the CDR3 reads TGTGCCTGGAACCCGAACACTGAAGCTTTCTTT. Protein: CAWNPNTEAFF.